This T cell receptor beta chain was captured in a study of blood T cell repertoires in COVID-19. The wider study: Samples of COVID-19 (acute and convalescent) were obtained from the United States, Italy and Spain. The cDNA or gDNA used as material had been derived from T cells, B-cell-depleted T cells, or PBMCs.

This clone turned up a few times. CDR3 length: 13 residues. V gave up 3 bases and J gave up 6 bases; unmatched junction bases: 5. Under the authors' procedure: Quantification of nucleated cells was approximated via reference gene primer amplification. Using immunoSEQ multiplex PCR, the repertoire was profiled, and TCRdb retains in-frame clones only, with some absent. V, J and clone size are those of that table, while D and trimming were read from the DNA. The sample has around 87,000 clones; about 89% are singletons. This TCR derives from a man aged 50-59 years with acute or convalescent COVID-19. The sequenced sample consisted of peripheral blood. The rearrangement uses TRBV12-3 or TRBV12-4 and TRBJ2-7; 7 nucleotides line up with TRBD2. This CDR3 is CASSFSPGGEQYF. DNA for the CDR3: TGTGCCAGCAGTTTTAGTCCGGGGGGCGAGCAGTACTTC.